The rows below give T cell receptor beta chains drawn from one sample of a study of T cell changes during pregnancy in multiple sclerosis. Here immunoSEQ multiplex PCR was the method, and the copy in TCRdb shows in-frame clones only, minus some. The sample yields some 77,000 clones, about 88% seen once. This material consisted of peripheral blood, taken before pregnancy. These receptor sequences come from a female donor with multiple sclerosis, enrolled in a pregnancy study. Each CDR3 is given with its conserved first and last residue. A D gene is named only where the DNA matches it firmly. Clone sizes are given selectively: once, few, many, or a class where the clone is expanded.

>once|TRBV5-4|TRBJ1-2|TRBD1
CASSLKQGASGYTF
TGTGCCAGCAGCTTGAAACAGGGGGCTAGTGGCTACACCTTC
>once|TRBV10-2|TRBJ2-5|.
CASRDGGKETQYF
TGCGCCAGCAGGGATGGCGGTAAAGAGACCCAGTACTTC
>medium-sized|TRBV11-2|TRBJ2-2|.
CASSKRGTNTGELFF
TGTGCCAGCAGCAAGAGGGGGACGAACACCGGGGAGCTGTTTTTT
>.|TRBV7-3|TRBJ1-1|TRBD1
CASARQGDTEAFF
TGTGCCAGCGCCCGACAGGGTGACACTGAAGCTTTCTTT
>.|TRBV4-1|TRBJ1-2|.
CASSQDQGRGYGYTF
TGCGCCAGCAGCCAAGATCAGGGTAGGGGCTATGGCTACACCTTC
>.|TRBV30|TRBJ2-7|.
CAWSQSGFYEQYF
TGTGCCTGGAGCCAAAGCGGGTTCTACGAGCAGTACTTC
>.|TRBV15|TRBJ2-7|.
CATSRGLDRSYEQYF
TGTGCCACCAGCAGGGGTTTAGACAGATCCTACGAGCAGTACTTC
>.|TRBV10-3|TRBJ2-5|.
CAIMGDGGTQYF
TGTGCCATCATGGGGGACGGGGGGACCCAGTACTTC
>.|TRBV2|TRBJ1-6|.
CASSGTGSSYNSPLHF
TGTGCCAGCAGTGGAACAGGGAGCTCCTATAATTCACCCCTCCACTTT
>.|TRBV2|TRBJ1-4|.
CASSDPTVKEKLFF
TGTGCCAGCAGTGATCCGACAGTAAAGGAAAAACTGTTTTTT
>few|TRBV2|TRBJ1-2|TRBD1
CASSEGGQGNYGYTF
TGTGCCAGCAGTGAAGGAGGACAGGGGAACTATGGCTACACCTTC
>.|TRBV21-1|TRBJ1-4|.
CASRLTRQGGITNEKLFF
TGTGCCAGCAGACTTACGAGACAGGGTGGTATTACTAATGAAAAACTGTTTTTT
>.|TRBV28|TRBJ2-3|TRBD2
CASSLGGLAGPADTQYF
TGTGCCAGCAGTTTGGGCGGACTAGCGGGGCCGGCAGATACGCAGTATTTT
>.|TRBV7-7|TRBJ1-6|.
CASIATDSFFGSPLHF
TGTGCTAGCATCGCCACGGACAGCTTTTTTGGTTCACCCCTCCACTTT
>.|TRBV19|TRBJ1-2|.
CTSRKPPGQTYTF
TGTACCAGTAGAAAACCCCCCGGACAGACGTACACCTTC
>.|TRBV4-3|TRBJ1-1|TRBD1
CASSQRLQGATEAFF
TGCGCCAGCAGCCAGCGACTGCAGGGGGCCACTGAAGCTTTCTTT
>.|TRBV2|TRBJ2-2|.
CASSDGGWADTGELFF
TGTGCCAGCAGTGATGGGGGGTGGGCGGACACCGGGGAGCTGTTTTTT
>.|TRBV10-2|TRBJ1-6|.
CASSEQGNSPLHF
TGCGCCAGCAGTGAACAGGGCAATTCACCCCTCCACTTT
>.|TRBV28|TRBJ2-6|TRBD1
CASTQGDSGANVLTF
TGTGCCAGCACCCAGGGGGACTCTGGGGCCAACGTCCTGACTTTC
>once|TRBV7-2|TRBJ2-3|TRBD1
CASTSSRGSADTQYF
TGTGCCAGCACCTCTTCCAGGGGGTCGGCAGATACGCAGTATTTT
>.|TRBV2|TRBJ2-7|TRBD2
CASSEWGGTYEQYF
TGTGCCAGCAGTGAATGGGGGGGAACCTACGAGCAGTACTTC
>.|TRBV7-6|TRBJ2-1|TRBD2
CASSYGLTSEQFF
TGTGCCAGCAGCTACGGACTGACTAGCGAGCAGTTCTTC
>.|TRBV29-1|TRBJ2-5|.
CSVTGWGETQYF
TGCAGCGTTACAGGGTGGGGGGAGACCCAGTACTTC
>.|TRBV18|TRBJ2-6|.
CASSPRRDRSGANVLTF
TGTGCCAGCTCACCGCGGAGGGATCGCTCTGGGGCCAACGTCCTGACTTTC
>.|TRBV19|TRBJ2-7|.
CASRPTDRSSYEQYF
TGTGCCAGTAGGCCTACTGACAGGAGCTCCTACGAGCAGTACTTC
>.|TRBV7-9|TRBJ2-7|TRBD2
CASSFLPRGVDYFYEQYF
TGTGCCAGCAGCTTTTTACCACGGGGGGTCGATTACTTCTACGAGCAGTACTTC
>.|TRBV6-1|TRBJ1-1|TRBD1
CASSDDRGNTEAFF
TGTGCCAGCAGTGACGACAGGGGGAACACTGAAGCTTTCTTT
>.|TRBV10-3|TRBJ2-2|TRBD2
CAISESFRRGIGELFF
TGTGCCATCAGTGAGTCGTTCAGGCGGGGGATCGGGGAGCTGTTTTTT
>.|TRBV27|TRBJ1-5|.
CASSRGASNQPQHF
TGTGCCAGCAGCCGGGGGGCTAGCAATCAGCCCCAGCATTTT
>.|TRBV5-1|TRBJ2-7|.
CASSYDSAYEQYF
TGCGCCAGCAGTTATGACAGCGCCTACGAGCAGTACTTC
>.|TRBV5-8|TRBJ2-5|.
CASSSTGSRGQGETQYF
TGTGCCAGCAGTAGTACAGGGAGCAGGGGCCAGGGAGAGACCCAGTACTTC
>.|TRBV6-5|TRBJ2-7|TRBD1
CASRKTGKVGEQYF
TGTGCCAGCAGAAAGACAGGGAAGGTGGGCGAGCAGTACTTC
>.|TRBV6-5|TRBJ1-5|.
CASSYTGFGNQPQHF
TGTGCCAGCAGTTACACGGGGTTCGGCAATCAGCCCCAGCATTTT
>.|TRBV9|TRBJ2-1|TRBD2
CASSVSSTGLAGNEQFF
TGTGCCAGCAGCGTAAGCTCTACGGGACTAGCGGGGAATGAGCAGTTCTTC
>once|TRBV7-2|TRBJ1-1|.
CASSPWSGVNTEAFF
TGTGCCAGCAGCCCCTGGTCAGGGGTTAACACTGAAGCTTTCTTT
>.|TRBV2|TRBJ2-5|TRBD1
CASRVAYRGLETQYF
TGTGCCAGCAGAGTTGCCTACAGGGGATTAGAGACCCAGTACTTC
>.|TRBV28|TRBJ1-2|.
CASSLLTQSRYTF
TGTGCCAGCAGTTTGCTTACCCAGTCCCGCTACACCTTC
>once|TRBV5-5|TRBJ2-5|TRBD1
CASSYRPTGQETQYF
TGTGCCAGCAGCTACCGCCCGACAGGGCAAGAGACCCAGTACTTC
>.|TRBV2|TRBJ2-7|.
CASRGTQGGEQYF
TGTGCCAGCAGGGGGACACAGGGTGGCGAGCAGTACTTC
>.|TRBV6-5|TRBJ1-2|TRBD1
CASSYSTRTGYGYTF
TGTGCCAGCAGTTACTCAACGCGGACAGGGTATGGCTACACCTTC
>.|TRBV30|TRBJ1-1|TRBD1
CAWRRPGTGRAFF
TGTGCCTGGAGGCGTCCCGGGACAGGGCGCGCTTTCTTT
>.|TRBV7-6|TRBJ2-7|.
CASSLAPRDRTSGYEQYF
TGTGCCAGCAGCTTAGCGCCCCGCGACAGGACCTCCGGGTACGAGCAGTACTTC
>.|TRBV30|TRBJ2-3|TRBD2
CAWGTSGGNTQYF
TGTGCCTGGGGGACTAGCGGGGGGAATACGCAGTATTTT
>.|TRBV25-1|TRBJ2-3|.
CASSEFSTRLTDTQYF
TGTGCCAGCAGTGAATTCTCGACTAGGCTCACAGATACGCAGTATTTT
>.|TRBV7-8|TRBJ1-1|.
CASSYSFGSTEAFF
TGTGCCAGCAGCTACAGTTTCGGAAGCACTGAAGCTTTCTTT
>.|TRBV9|TRBJ2-2|.
CASSADLGGGELFF
TGTGCCAGCAGCGCAGACCTGGGGGGCGGGGAGCTGTTTTTT
>.|TRBV18|TRBJ2-7|TRBD1
CASSRTGVTYEQYF
TGTGCCAGCTCCCGGACAGGAGTTACCTACGAGCAGTACTTC
>.|TRBV5-1|TRBJ1-6|TRBD1
CASSLVGRQGSYNSPLHF
TGCGCCAGCAGCTTGGTTGGTCGACAGGGGTCCTATAATTCACCCCTCCACTTT
>.|TRBV28|TRBJ1-2|.
CATQRPSPGNGYTF
TGTGCCACCCAACGACCGTCCCCGGGTAATGGCTACACCTTC
>.|TRBV5-8|TRBJ1-2|.
CASSLMDSLYGYTF
TGTGCCAGCAGCTTGATGGACAGTCTCTATGGCTACACCTTC
>.|TRBV10-3|TRBJ2-3|.
CAISGLGAPFDTQYF
TGTGCCATCAGTGGATTGGGGGCCCCTTTTGATACGCAGTATTTT
>.|TRBV4-1|TRBJ2-2|TRBD2
CASSHQPGRGTGELFF
TGCGCCAGCAGCCACCAACCGGGGCGGGGGACCGGGGAGCTGTTTTTT
>.|TRBV4-3|TRBJ2-6|.
CASSQDSGAGANVLTF
TGCGCCAGCAGCCAAGATTCCGGGGCTGGGGCCAACGTCCTGACTTTC
>.|TRBV7-2|TRBJ1-5|.
CASTYGGNQPQHF
TGTGCCAGCACCTACGGCGGGAATCAGCCCCAGCATTTT
>.|TRBV11-2|TRBJ1-1|.
CASSLAQGTEAFF
TGTGCCAGCAGCTTAGCACAGGGCACTGAAGCTTTCTTT
>once|TRBV2|TRBJ1-2|TRBD1
CASSRSDRAAYGYTF
TGTGCCAGCAGTAGGTCGGACAGGGCGGCCTATGGCTACACCTTC